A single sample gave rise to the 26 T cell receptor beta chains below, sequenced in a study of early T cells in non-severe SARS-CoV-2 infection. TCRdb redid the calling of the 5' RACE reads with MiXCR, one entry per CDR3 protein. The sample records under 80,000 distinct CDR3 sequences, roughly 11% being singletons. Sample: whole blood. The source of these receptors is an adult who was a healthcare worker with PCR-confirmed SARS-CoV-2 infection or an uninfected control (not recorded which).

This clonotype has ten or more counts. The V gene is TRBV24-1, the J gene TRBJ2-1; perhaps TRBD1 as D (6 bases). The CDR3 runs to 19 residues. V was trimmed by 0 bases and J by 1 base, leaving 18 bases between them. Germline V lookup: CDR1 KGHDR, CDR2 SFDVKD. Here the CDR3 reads CATSDLHSLGTSSYNEQFF. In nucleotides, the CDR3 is TGTGCCACCAGTGATTTGCATTCCTTGGGGACAAGTTCCTACAATGAGCAGTTCTTC.

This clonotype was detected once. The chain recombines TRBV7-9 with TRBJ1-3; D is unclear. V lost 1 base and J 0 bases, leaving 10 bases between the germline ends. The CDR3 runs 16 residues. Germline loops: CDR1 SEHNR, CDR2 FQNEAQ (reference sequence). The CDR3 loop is CASSLGVLNSGNTIYF. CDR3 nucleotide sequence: TGTGCCAGCAGCTTAGGCGTCCTGAACTCTGGAAACACCATATATTTT.

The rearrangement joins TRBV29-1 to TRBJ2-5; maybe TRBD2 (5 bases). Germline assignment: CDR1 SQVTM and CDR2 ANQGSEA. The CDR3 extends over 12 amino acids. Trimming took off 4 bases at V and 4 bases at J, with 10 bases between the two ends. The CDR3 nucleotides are TGCAGCGTTGTCGAGGGTGGAGAGACCCAGTACTTC. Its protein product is CSVVEGGETQYF.

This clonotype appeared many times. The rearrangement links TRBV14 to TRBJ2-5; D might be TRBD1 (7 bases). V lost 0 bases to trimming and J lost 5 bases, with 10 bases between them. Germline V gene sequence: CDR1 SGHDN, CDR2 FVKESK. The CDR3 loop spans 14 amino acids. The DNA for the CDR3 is TGTGCCAGCAGCCAAGACAGGGGGGTGGAGACCCAGTACTTC. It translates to CASSQDRGVETQYF.

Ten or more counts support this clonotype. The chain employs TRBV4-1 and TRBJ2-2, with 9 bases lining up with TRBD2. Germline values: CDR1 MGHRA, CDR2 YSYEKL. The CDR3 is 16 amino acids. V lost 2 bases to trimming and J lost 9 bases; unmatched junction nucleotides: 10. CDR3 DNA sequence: TGCGCCAGCAGCCAACCGACTAGCGGTGACCGCCGGGAGCTGTTTTTT. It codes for CASSQPTSGDRRELFF.

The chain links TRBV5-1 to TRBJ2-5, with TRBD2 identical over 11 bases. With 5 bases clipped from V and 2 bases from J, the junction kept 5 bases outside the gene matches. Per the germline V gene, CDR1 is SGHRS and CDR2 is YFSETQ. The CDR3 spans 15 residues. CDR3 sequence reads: CASRPLAGGQETQYF. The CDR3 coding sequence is TGCGCCAGCAGACCCCTAGCGGGAGGACAAGAGACCCAGTACTTC.

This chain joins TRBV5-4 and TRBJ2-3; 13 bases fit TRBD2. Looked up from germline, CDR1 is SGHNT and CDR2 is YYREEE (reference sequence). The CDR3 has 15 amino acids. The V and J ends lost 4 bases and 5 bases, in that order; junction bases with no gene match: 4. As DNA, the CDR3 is TGTGCCAGCAGCGGGACTAGCGGGGTGGTAGATACGCAGTATTTT. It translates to CASSGTSGVVDTQYF.

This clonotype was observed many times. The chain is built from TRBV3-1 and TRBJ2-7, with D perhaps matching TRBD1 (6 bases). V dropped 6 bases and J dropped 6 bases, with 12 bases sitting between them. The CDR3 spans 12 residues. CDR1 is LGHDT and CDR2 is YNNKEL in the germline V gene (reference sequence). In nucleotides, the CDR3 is TGTGCCAGCAGTCGACAGGTAGGCGAGCAGTACTTC. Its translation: CASSRQVGEQYF.

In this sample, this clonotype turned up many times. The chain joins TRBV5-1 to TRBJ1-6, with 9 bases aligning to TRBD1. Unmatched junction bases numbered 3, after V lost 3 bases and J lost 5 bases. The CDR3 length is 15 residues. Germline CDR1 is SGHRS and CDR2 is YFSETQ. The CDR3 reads CASSWDRANNSPLHF. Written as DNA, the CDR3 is TGCGCCAGCAGCTGGGACAGGGCAAATAATTCACCCCTCCACTTT.

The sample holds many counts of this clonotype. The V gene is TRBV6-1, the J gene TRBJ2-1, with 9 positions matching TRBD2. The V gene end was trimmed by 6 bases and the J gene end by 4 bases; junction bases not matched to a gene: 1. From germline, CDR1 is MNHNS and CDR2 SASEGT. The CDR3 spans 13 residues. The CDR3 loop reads CASRRGGYNEQFF. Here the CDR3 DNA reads TGTGCCAGCAGGCGGGGGGGTTACAATGAGCAGTTCTTC.

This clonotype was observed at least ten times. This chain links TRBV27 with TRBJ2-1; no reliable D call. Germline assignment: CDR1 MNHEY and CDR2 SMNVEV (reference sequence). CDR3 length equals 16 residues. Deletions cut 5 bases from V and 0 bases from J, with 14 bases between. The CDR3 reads CASSTLGASSYNEQFF. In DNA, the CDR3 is TGTGCCAGCAGTACGCTGGGCGCTAGCTCCTACAATGAGCAGTTCTTC.

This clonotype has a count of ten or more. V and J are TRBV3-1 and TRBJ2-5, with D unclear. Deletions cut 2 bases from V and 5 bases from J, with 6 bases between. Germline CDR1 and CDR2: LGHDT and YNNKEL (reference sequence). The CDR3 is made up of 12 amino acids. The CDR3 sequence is CASSQTDETQYF. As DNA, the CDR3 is TGTGCCAGCAGCCAAACCGACGAGACCCAGTACTTC.

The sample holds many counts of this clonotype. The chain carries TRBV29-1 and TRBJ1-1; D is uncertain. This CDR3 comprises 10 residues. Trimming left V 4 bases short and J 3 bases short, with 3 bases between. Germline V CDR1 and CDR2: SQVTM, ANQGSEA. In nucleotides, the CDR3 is TGCAGCGTTGTAGACACTGAAGCTTTCTTT. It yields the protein CSVVDTEAFF.

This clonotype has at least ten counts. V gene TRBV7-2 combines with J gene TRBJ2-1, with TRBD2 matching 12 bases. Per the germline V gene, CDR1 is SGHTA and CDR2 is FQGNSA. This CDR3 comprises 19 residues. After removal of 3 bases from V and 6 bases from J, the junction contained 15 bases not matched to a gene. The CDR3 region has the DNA TGTGCCAGCAGCTTCCGAACCTTCCGACTAGCGGGAGCGGGCAATGAGCAGTTCTTC. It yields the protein CASSFRTFRLAGAGNEQFF.

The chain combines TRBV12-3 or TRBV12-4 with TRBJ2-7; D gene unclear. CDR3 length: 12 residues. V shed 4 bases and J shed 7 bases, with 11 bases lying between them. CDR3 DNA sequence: TGTGCCAGCAGTTCGTTTCCCCGGGAGCAGTACTTC. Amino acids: CASSSFPREQYF.

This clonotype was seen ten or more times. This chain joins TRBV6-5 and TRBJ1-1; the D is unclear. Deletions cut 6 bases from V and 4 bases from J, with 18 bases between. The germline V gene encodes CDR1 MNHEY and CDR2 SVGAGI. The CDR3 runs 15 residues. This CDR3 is CASSPGVTLSTEAFF. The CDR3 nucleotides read TGTGCCAGCAGCCCTGGGGTAACCTTATCCACTGAAGCTTTCTTT.

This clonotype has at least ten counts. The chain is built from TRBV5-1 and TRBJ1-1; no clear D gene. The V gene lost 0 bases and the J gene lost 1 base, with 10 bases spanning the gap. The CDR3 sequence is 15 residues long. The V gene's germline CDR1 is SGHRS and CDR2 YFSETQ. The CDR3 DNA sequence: TGCGCCAGCAGCTTGGGCCTAATAAGGAACACTGAAGCTTTCTTT. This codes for CASSLGLIRNTEAFF.

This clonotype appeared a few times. CDR3 nucleotides: TGTGCCAGCAGCTTGGGACCCATCCCAGGGACCTCTGGAAACACCATATATTTT. Its translation: CASSLGPIPGTSGNTIYF. The chain employs TRBV5-5 and TRBJ1-3; tentative D call: TRBD1 (5 bases). The CDR3 covers 18 residues. Germline V lookup: CDR1 SGHKS, CDR2 YYEKEE (reference sequence). The V end was cut by 0 bases, the J end by 0 bases, with 16 bases between.

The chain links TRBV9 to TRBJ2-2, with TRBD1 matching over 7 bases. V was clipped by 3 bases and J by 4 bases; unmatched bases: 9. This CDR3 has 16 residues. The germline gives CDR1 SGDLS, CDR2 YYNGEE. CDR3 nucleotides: TGTGCCAGCAGCGCAAACGACAGGGCGAGCACCGGGGAGCTGTTTTTT. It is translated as CASSANDRASTGELFF.

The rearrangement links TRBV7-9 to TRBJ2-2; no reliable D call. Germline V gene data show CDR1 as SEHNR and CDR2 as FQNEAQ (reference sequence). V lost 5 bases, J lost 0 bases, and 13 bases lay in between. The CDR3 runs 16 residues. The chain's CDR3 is CASSPNWGANTGELFF. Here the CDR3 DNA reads TGTGCCAGCAGCCCTAACTGGGGTGCGAACACCGGGGAGCTGTTTTTT.

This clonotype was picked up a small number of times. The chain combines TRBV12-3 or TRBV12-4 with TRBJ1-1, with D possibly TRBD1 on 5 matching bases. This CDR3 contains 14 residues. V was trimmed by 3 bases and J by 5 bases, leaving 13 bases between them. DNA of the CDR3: TGTGCCAGCAGTTTTCCAGGGTTGCTTACTGAAGCTTTCTTT. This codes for CASSFPGLLTEAFF.

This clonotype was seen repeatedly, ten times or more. CDR3 loop: CASSPSGSKYNEQFF. The CDR3, as DNA: TGTGCCAGCTCACCTAGCGGGAGTAAATACAATGAGCAGTTCTTC. V and J are TRBV18 and TRBJ2-1; TRBD2 matches 9 bases. Per the germline V gene, CDR1 is KGHSH and CDR2 is LQKENI. V shed 3 bases and J 4 bases; nucleotides not matched to a gene: 4. The CDR3 totals 15 residues.

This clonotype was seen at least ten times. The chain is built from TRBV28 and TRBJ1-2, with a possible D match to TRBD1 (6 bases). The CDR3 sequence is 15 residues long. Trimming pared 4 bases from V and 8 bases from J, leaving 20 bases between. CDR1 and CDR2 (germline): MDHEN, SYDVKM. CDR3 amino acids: CASSSADRGLRGYTF. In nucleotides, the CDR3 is TGTGCCAGCAGTTCCGCGGACAGAGGGCTGAGAGGCTACACCTTC.

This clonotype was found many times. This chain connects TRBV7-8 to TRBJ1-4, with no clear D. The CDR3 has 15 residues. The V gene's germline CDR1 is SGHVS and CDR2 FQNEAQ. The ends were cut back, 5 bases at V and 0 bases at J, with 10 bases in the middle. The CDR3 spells CASSIDGATNEKLFF. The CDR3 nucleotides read TGTGCCAGCAGCATTGACGGTGCAACTAATGAAAAACTGTTTTTT.

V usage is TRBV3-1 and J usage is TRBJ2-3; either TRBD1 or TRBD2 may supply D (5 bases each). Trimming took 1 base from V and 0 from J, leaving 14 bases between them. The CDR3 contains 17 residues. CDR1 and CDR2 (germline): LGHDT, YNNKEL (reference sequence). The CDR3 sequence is CASSQGGIRGSTDTQYF. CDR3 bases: TGTGCCAGCAGCCAAGGGGGGATCCGCGGAAGCACAGATACGCAGTATTTT.

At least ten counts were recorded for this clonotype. The CDR3 region has the DNA TGTGCCAGCTCACCGGGGGAGGCCTACGAGCAGTACTTC. It specifies CASSPGEAYEQYF. The chain employs TRBV18 and TRBJ2-7; possible D gene TRBD2, 6 bases. Germline CDR1 and CDR2: KGHSH and LQKENI. This CDR3 comprises 13 residues. V was shortened by 3 bases and J by 2 bases, with 8 bases between the two germline ends. Based on the CDR3 plus reference TRBV18 and TRBJ2-7, the full variable domain is NAGVMQNPRHLVRRRGQEARLRCSPMKGHSHVYWYRQLPEEGLKFMVYLQKENIIDESGMPKERFSAEFPKEGPSILRIQQVVRGDSAAYFCASSPGEAYEQYFGPGTRLTVT.